This T cell receptor (beta chain) came from a study of T cells after yellow fever vaccination. TCRdb fed the 5' RACE reads into MiXCR, producing one record per CDR3 protein. The data show around 25,000 distinct CDR3 sequences, 4.5% seen once. This receptor was obtained from a man between 18 and 29 years old who received the YFV17D yellow fever vaccine. Sample: PBMCs, either bulk or a sorted T-cell subset (CD4+, CD8+, memory, or dextramer-sorted; not recorded which), taken on the day of the yellow fever booster vaccination.

CDR3 in DNA: TGTGCCAGTAGTATAACAGCGGGGGGGCTCTACAATGAGCAGTTCTTC. Translated, it gives CASSITAGGLYNEQFF. The V call is TRBV19, the J call TRBJ2-1; 10 positions match TRBD2. This CDR3 is built from 16 residues. With 2 bases clipped from V and 3 bases from J, the junction kept 4 bases outside the gene matches. Germline CDR1 and CDR2: LNHDA and SQIVND (reference sequence).